The 25 T cell receptor beta chains below all came from one sample that was sequenced in a study of shared clonotypes between healthy human individuals (dated by TCRdb to 2018 to 2021). Library preparation used the immunoSEQ multiplex PCR assay. TCRdb retrieved this table from immuneACCESS and kept in-frame rearrangements only. Not all clones are present; in checked studies, unresolved V genes account for under half, and no reason is known for the remainder. This sample gives approximately 2,000,000 clones in total; 85% to 95% of them show up just once. 0.3% to 0.4% of the sample belongs to the ten largest clones. What was sequenced was naive CD4+ T cells from PBMCs. Explained via the paper, the cell subset or site label denotes: CD45RA+ positively selected. The receptors were sampled from a young man in good health. Some clones in this sample may be carry-over from other donors' samples.

The V gene is TRBV28, the J gene TRBJ1-2; TRBD1 aligns across 8 bases. V dropped 5 bases and J dropped 7; count of bases not matched to a gene: 6. Germline V CDR1 and CDR2: MDHEN, SYDVKM. The CDR3 loop spans 13 amino acids. The CDR3 spells CASSTQGARGYTF. The CDR3 DNA sequence: TGTGCCAGCAGTACCCAGGGGGCGCGTGGCTACACCTTC.

This clone was seen once. The chain carries TRBV11-2 and TRBJ2-1, with D perhaps TRBD1 (6 bases). From germline, CDR1 is SGHAT and CDR2 FQNNGV. Trimming shortened V by 1 base and J by 2 bases, and 9 bases separated the two germline ends. The CDR3 totals 15 residues. Here the CDR3 DNA reads TGTGCCAGCAGCTTAGTACAGGGAGCCTACAATGAGCAGTTCTTC. Protein: CASSLVQGAYNEQFF.

The rearrangement uses TRBV19 and TRBJ2-5, with D possibly being TRBD2 (6 bases). The length of the CDR3 is 14 residues. V lost 6 bases and J 5 bases, leaving 16 bases between the germline ends. The V gene's germline CDR1 is LNHDA and CDR2 SQIVND (reference sequence). This chain's CDR3 is CASSLTGVMETQYF. DNA of the CDR3: TGTGCCAGTAGCCTCACGGGGGTTATGGAGACCCAGTACTTC.

Only a few counts were recorded for this clone. The CDR3: CSAPGFGLNTEAFF. The CDR3 DNA reads as TGCAGCGCCCCCGGGTTTGGCTTGAACACTGAAGCTTTCTTT. The chain has TRBV29-1 and TRBJ1-1, with no clear D. From germline, CDR1 is SQVTM and CDR2 ANQGSEA. This CDR3 is built from 14 residues. The V and J ends lost 7 bases and 0 bases respectively, with 15 bases between them.

The CDR3 DNA is TGTGCCACCCGAATAAGGGAGGATCAGCCCCAGCATTTT. Its protein is CATRIREDQPQHF. The V gene is TRBV10-3, the J gene TRBJ1-5; D call uncertain. The CDR3 length is 13 residues. The V end was cut by 10 bases, the J end by 5 bases, with 15 bases between. The germline gives CDR1 ENHRY, CDR2 SYGVKD.

The chain combines TRBV5-1 with TRBJ2-5; 8 nucleotides agree with TRBD1. Trimming took 4 bases from V and 5 from J; bases not matched to a gene: 7. Germline CDR1 reads SGHRS; CDR2 reads YFSETQ. The CDR3 is made up of 14 amino acids. CDR3 nucleotide sequence: TGCGCCAGCAGCCCACGACAGGGGCGGGAGACCCAGTACTTC. Protein sequence: CASSPRQGRETQYF.

This clone has a single count. The chain combines TRBV9 with TRBJ2-7, with TRBD1 matching over 8 bases. Germline lookup yields CDR1 SGDLS and CDR2 YYNGEE. CDR3 length: 16 amino acids. The V gene end was trimmed by 0 bases and the J gene end by 3 bases; junction bases not matched to a gene: 8. The CDR3 loop reads CASSVGDRLGNYEQYF. The CDR3 DNA follows: TGTGCCAGCAGCGTAGGGGACAGGTTGGGTAACTACGAGCAGTACTTC.

A single count supports this clone. The V gene is TRBV28, the J gene TRBJ1-2; 7 nucleotides agree with TRBD1. Germline trimming cut 6 bases from V and 0 bases from J; bases unmatched to any gene: 13. Germline lookup yields CDR1 MDHEN and CDR2 SYDVKM. CDR3 length: 17 amino acids. The CDR3 region has the DNA TGTGCCAGCAGCCCCGGGACAGCTTATGTCCCTAACTATGGCTACACCTTC. Protein sequence: CASSPGTAYVPNYGYTF.

V usage is TRBV18 and J usage is TRBJ2-4; TRBD2 aligns across 7 bases. Per germline, CDR1 KGHSH and CDR2 LQKENI. CDR3 size: 16 residues. V lost 1 base and J lost 0; bases outside the gene matches: 3. As DNA, the CDR3 is TGTGCCAGCTCACCACAAGCGGGATTAGCCAAAAACATTCAGTACTTC. This codes for CASSPQAGLAKNIQYF.

The rearrangement uses TRBV30 and TRBJ2-7; 11 bases agree with TRBD1. Trimming at V came to 1 base and at J to 4 bases, leaving 3 bases not matched to a gene. This CDR3 has 14 amino acids. Looked up from germline, CDR1 is GTSNPN and CDR2 is SVGIG (reference sequence). CDR3 loop: CAWSGGTGGYEQYF. In DNA form, the CDR3 reads TGTGCCTGGAGTGGAGGGACAGGGGGGTACGAGCAGTACTTC.

Worth noting for this clone: Other DNA sequences from this sample encode an identical CDR3 as well. The rearrangement joins TRBV20-1 to TRBJ1-2; D is unclear. Germline CDR1 DFQATT, CDR2 SNEGSKA (reference sequence). The CDR3 runs to 11 residues. Trimming left V 3 bases short and J 8 bases short, with 10 bases between. The CDR3 protein is CSARAAGGYTF. CDR3 DNA sequence: TGCAGTGCTAGGGCCGCTGGCGGCTACACCTTC.

The genes are TRBV5-8 and TRBJ2-5; TRBD2 aligns across 11 bases. The junction had 11 bases not matched to a gene; V was cut back by 5 bases and J by 5 bases. The CDR3 sequence is 16 residues long. From germline, CDR1 is SGHTS and CDR2 YDEGEE. The CDR3 DNA sequence: TGTGCCAGCAGTTCGGGTAGCGGGAGGGCCCAGGAGACCCAGTACTTC. It specifies CASSSGSGRAQETQYF.

The chain combines TRBV5-4 with TRBJ2-7; 7 bases align to TRBD2. CDR3 length: 15 residues. V was pared by 0 bases and J by 4 bases, with 7 bases of the junction left unmatched. In germline, CDR1 is SGHNT, CDR2 YYREEE (reference sequence). The chain's CDR3 is CASSLAGGGPYEQYF. The DNA of the CDR3 is TGTGCCAGCAGCTTGGCCGGGGGAGGGCCTTACGAGCAGTACTTC.

The V gene is TRBV6-4, the J gene TRBJ1-4; D gene unclear. The CDR3 totals 16 residues. V was pared by 7 bases and J by 0 bases, with 15 bases between. Per the germline V gene, CDR1 is MRHNA and CDR2 is SNTAGT. The CDR3 protein is CASTQVAYATNEKLFF. The DNA of the CDR3 is TGTGCCAGCACTCAGGTGGCGTATGCAACTAATGAAAAACTGTTTTTT.

This clone was detected only once. The sample carries other DNA sequences with the same CDR3. The genes are TRBV5-1 and TRBJ2-2; perhaps TRBD2 as D (6 bases). Germline V gene sequence: CDR1 SGHRS, CDR2 YFSETQ. CDR3 length: 14 amino acids. V dropped 4 bases and J dropped 0 bases, with 7 bases sitting between them. CDR3 residues: CASSTGANTGELFF. The CDR3 DNA reads as TGCGCCAGCAGCACGGGGGCGAACACCGGGGAGCTGTTTTTT.

This chain links TRBV11-2 with TRBJ2-1, with TRBD2 matching over 8 bases. This CDR3 region has 15 residues. V was clipped by 0 bases and J by 9 bases; unmatched bases: 7. CDR1 SGHAT and CDR2 FQNNGV come from the germline V gene. CDR3 in DNA: TGTGCCAGCAGCTTAGAGCCGCTAGCGGGTGCTGAGCAGTTCTTC. Its protein is CASSLEPLAGAEQFF.

This chain uses TRBV11-3 with TRBJ2-1; TRBD2 matches 9 bases. The CDR3 runs to 14 residues. J gave up 10 bases and V 5 bases, and 9 bases lay outside the gene matches. Germline V gene data show CDR1 as SGHNT and CDR2 as YENEEA. In nucleotides, the CDR3 is TGTGCCAGCAGCCTGGGGCTAGCGGGACTGGAGCAGTTCTTC. Residues: CASSLGLAGLEQFF.

V and J are TRBV7-8 and TRBJ2-2, with TRBD1 matching 8 bases. Germline trimming cut 5 bases from V and 5 bases from J; bases unmatched to any gene: 13. The germline CDR1 and CDR2 sequences are SGHVS and FQNEAQ. This CDR3 contains 17 residues. CDR3 DNA: TGTGCCAGCAGCCGTCAACCCAGGGGGCGTATGACCGGGGAGCTGTTTTTT. This encodes CASSRQPRGRMTGELFF.

About this clone: The sample holds other DNA sequences that translate to the same CDR3. The chain's CDR3 is CASSLTENTEAFF. CDR3 coding DNA: TGTGCCAGCAGCCTGACAGAGAACACTGAAGCTTTCTTT. This sequence joins TRBV7-8 and TRBJ1-1, with D perhaps matching TRBD1 (5 bases). This CDR3 spans 13 amino acids. V dropped 5 bases and J dropped 1 base, with 8 bases sitting between them. The germline gives CDR1 SGHVS, CDR2 FQNEAQ.

The chain carries TRBV7-9 and TRBJ1-2, with 7 bases aligning to TRBD1. The CDR3 covers 15 residues. Looked up from germline, CDR1 is SEHNR and CDR2 is FQNEAQ (reference sequence). Trimming removed 3 bases from V and 6 bases from J; junction bases left unmatched: 10. Here the CDR3 DNA reads TGTGCCAGCAGCTTCGCCCCAAGAGGGGGCGATGGCTACACCTTC. Encoded protein: CASSFAPRGGDGYTF.

The chain couples TRBV4-3 to TRBJ1-1; D is undetermined. The CDR3 runs to 14 residues. V lost 4 bases and J lost 8, with 17 bases in between. Germline CDR1 LGHNA, CDR2 YSLEER. CDR3 in DNA: TGCGCCAGCAGCCTAGAAGTCCATGTGACCGAAGCTTTCTTT. It encodes CASSLEVHVTEAFF.

This clone occurred once. This rearrangement joins TRBV7-2 to TRBJ1-5; D is undetermined. V dropped 2 bases and J dropped 3 bases, with 8 bases sitting between them. CDR3 length: 14 residues. CDR1 is SGHTA, CDR2 FQGNSA, per germline. The DNA of the CDR3 is TGTGCCAGCAGCTTATCGGGAACCAATCAGCCCCAGCATTTT. Translating gives CASSLSGTNQPQHF.

The rearrangement uses TRBV6-6 and TRBJ2-1; a possible D gene is TRBD2 (6 bases). This CDR3 comprises 14 residues. Trimming shortened V by 7 bases and J by 5 bases, and 15 bases separated the two germline ends. Germline loops: CDR1 MNHNY, CDR2 SVGAGI (reference sequence). The CDR3 DNA reads as TGTGCCAGCATCTCCGGGACTGGAAACAATGAGCAGTTCTTC. Protein: CASISGTGNNEQFF.

The rearrangement uses TRBV5-1 and TRBJ1-2; a possible D gene is TRBD1 (6 bases). The CDR3 loop spans 13 amino acids. Germline CDR1 is SGHRS and CDR2 is YFSETQ. V lost 2 bases and J lost 8, with 13 bases in between. The CDR3 spells CASSFQGTEGYTF. The DNA of the CDR3 is TGCGCCAGCAGCTTTCAGGGGACGGAGGGCTACACCTTC.

The chain is built from TRBV4-1 and TRBJ2-3; 7 nucleotides agree with TRBD2. The junction had 6 bases not matched to a gene; V was cut back by 4 bases and J by 2 bases. The germline gives CDR1 MGHRA, CDR2 YSYEKL. The CDR3 consists of 15 residues. The CDR3 sequence is CASSPSGTTTDTQYF. The CDR3 DNA is TGCGCCAGCAGCCCTTCCGGGACTACCACAGATACGCAGTATTTT.